This section outlines one TCR beta chain sequence together with its context. Trimming removed 1 base at V and 5 bases at J, with 15 bases between. The CDR3 runs 16 residues. CDR1 is MGHRA, CDR2 YSYEKL, per germline. This specimen belongs to a study of yellow fever vaccine responses in identical twins. TCRdb fed the RT-PCR reads into MiXCR, producing one record per CDR3 protein. Found here are about 9,000 distinct CDR3 sequences, around 80% of them singletons; the top ten hold 2% to 2.5%. The V and J genes are TRBV4-1 and TRBJ2-1; D is uncertain. The sample here was T cells from blood (PBMCs), unsorted or a sorted subset (not recorded which), taken before or after yellow fever vaccination (not recorded which). This TCR came from a woman under 30 who received the yellow fever vaccine. In DNA, the CDR3 is TGCGCCAGCAGCCAAGGAGTTCAGGTGCCCCACAATGAGCAGTTCTTC. This codes for CASSQGVQVPHNEQFF.